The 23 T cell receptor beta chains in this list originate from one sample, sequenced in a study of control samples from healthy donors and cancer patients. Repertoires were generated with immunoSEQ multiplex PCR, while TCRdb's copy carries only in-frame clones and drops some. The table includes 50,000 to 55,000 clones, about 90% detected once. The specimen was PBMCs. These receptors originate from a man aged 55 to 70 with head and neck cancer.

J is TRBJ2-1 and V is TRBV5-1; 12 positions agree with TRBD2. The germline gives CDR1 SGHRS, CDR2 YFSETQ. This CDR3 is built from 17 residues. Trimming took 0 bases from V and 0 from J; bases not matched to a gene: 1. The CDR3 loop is CASSLGLAGASYNEQFF. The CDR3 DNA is TGCGCCAGCAGCTTGGGACTAGCGGGGGCCTCCTACAATGAGCAGTTCTTC.

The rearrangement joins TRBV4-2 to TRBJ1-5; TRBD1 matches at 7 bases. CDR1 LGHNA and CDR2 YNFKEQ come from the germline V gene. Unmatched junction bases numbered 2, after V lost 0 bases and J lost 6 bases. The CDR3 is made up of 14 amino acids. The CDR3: CASSQDSGGQPQHF. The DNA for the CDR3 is TGTGCCAGCAGCCAAGATTCAGGGGGTCAGCCCCAGCATTTT.

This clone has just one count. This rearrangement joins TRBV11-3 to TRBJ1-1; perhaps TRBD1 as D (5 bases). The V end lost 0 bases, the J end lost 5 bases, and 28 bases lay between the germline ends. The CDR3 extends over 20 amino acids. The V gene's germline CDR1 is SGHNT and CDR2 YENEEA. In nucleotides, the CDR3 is TGTGCCAGCAGCTTAGAGGGGAGCATGCGTGGGGCGCGGCGGTGGACTGAAGCTTTCTTT. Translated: CASSLEGSMRGARRWTEAFF.

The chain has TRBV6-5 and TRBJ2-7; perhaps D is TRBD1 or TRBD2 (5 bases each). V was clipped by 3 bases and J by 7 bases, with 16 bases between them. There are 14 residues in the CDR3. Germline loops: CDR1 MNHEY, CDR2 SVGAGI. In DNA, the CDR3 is TGTGCCAGCAGTTATAAAACCGGGACGGATGAGCAGTACTTC. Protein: CASSYKTGTDEQYF.

The CDR3 sequence is CASSVALFRAGGSHTDTQYF. The CDR3 DNA follows: TGTGCCAGCAGCGTAGCTTTGTTTCGTGCGGGGGGCTCCCACACAGATACGCAGTATTTT. This rearrangement joins TRBV9 to TRBJ2-3, with 8 bases lining up with TRBD2. Germline loops: CDR1 SGDLS, CDR2 YYNGEE. The CDR3 spans 20 residues. The junction had 17 bases not matched to a gene; V was cut back by 0 bases and J by 2 bases.

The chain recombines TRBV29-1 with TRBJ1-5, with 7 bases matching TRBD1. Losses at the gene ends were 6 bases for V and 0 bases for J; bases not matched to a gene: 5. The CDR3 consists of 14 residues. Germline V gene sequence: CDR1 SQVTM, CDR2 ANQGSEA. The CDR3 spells CSVVTGNSNQPQHF. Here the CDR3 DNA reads TGCAGCGTGGTGACAGGGAATAGCAATCAGCCCCAGCATTTT.

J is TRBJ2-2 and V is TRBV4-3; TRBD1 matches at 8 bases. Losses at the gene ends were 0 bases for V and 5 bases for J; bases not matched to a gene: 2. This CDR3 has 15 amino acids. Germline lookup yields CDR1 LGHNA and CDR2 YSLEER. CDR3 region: CASSQDRGRTGELFF. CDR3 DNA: TGCGCCAGCAGCCAAGACAGGGGGCGGACCGGGGAGCTGTTTTTT.

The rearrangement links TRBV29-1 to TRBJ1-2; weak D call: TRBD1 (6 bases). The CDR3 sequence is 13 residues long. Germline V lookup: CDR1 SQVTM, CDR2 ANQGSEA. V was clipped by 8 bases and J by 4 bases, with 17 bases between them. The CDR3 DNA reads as TGCAGCTTCCAGGACAGACAGTCCTATGGCTACACCTTC. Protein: CSFQDRQSYGYTF.

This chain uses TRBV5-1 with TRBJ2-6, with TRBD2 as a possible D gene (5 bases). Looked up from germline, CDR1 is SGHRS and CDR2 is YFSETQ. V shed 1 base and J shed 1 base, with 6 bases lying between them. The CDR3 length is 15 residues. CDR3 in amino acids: CASSLRGSGANVLTF. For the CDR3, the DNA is TGCGCCAGCAGCTTGCGGGGATCTGGGGCCAACGTCCTGACTTTC.

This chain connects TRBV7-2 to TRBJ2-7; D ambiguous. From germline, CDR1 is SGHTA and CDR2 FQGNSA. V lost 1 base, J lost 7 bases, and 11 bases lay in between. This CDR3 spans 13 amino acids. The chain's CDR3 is CASSLGWVGEQYF. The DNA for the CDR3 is TGTGCCAGCAGCTTAGGGTGGGTAGGAGAGCAGTACTTC.

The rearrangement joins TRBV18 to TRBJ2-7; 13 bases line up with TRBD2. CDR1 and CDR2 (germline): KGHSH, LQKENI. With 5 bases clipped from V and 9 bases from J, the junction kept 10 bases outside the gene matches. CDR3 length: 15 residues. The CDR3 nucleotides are TGTGCCAGCTCAGCGGGAACCGGGACTAGCGGGACGCAGTACTTC. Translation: CASSAGTGTSGTQYF.

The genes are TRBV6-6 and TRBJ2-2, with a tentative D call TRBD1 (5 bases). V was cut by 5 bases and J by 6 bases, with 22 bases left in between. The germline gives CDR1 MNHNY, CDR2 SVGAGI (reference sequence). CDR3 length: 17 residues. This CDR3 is CASSPYGAGFESGELFF. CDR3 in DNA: TGTGCCAGCAGTCCTTACGGTGCAGGGTTTGAATCCGGGGAGCTGTTTTTT.

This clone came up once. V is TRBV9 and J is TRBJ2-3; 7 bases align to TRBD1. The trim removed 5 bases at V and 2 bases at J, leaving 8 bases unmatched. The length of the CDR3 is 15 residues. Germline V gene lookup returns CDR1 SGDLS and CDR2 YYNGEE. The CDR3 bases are TGTGCCAGCAGAGCCACAGGGGCTACCACAGATACGCAGTATTTT. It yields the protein CASRATGATTDTQYF.

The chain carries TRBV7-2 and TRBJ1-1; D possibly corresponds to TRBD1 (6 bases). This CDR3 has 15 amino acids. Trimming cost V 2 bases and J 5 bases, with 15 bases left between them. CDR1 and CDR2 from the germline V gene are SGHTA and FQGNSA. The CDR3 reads CASSLQGGGSTEAFF. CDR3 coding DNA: TGTGCCAGCAGCTTACAGGGAGGGGGTTCGACTGAAGCTTTCTTT.

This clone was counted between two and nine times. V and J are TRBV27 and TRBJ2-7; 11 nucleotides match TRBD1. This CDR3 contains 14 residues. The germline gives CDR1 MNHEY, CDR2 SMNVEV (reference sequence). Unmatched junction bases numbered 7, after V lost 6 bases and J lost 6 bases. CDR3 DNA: TGTGCCAGCAGAGGAGGACAGGGGGCCAGCGAGCAGTACTTC. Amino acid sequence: CASRGGQGASEQYF.

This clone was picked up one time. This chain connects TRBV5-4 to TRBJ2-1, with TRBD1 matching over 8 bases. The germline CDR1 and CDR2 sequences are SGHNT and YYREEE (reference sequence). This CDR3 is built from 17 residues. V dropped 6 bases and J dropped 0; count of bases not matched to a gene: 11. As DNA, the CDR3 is TGTGCCAGCATGGGAGGAGGGACAGGTAGCTCCTACAATGAGCAGTTCTTC. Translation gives CASMGGGTGSSYNEQFF.

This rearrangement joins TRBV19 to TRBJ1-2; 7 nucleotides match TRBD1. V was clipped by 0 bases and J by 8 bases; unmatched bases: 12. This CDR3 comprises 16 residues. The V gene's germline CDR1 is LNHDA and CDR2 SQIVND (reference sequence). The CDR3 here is CASSIDLRRTGEGYTF. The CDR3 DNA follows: TGTGCCAGTAGTATAGATCTAAGACGGACAGGTGAAGGCTACACCTTC.

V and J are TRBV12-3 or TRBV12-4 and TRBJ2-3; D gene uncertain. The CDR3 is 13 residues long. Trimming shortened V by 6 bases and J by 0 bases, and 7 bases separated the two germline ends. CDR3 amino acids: CASRASSTDTQYF. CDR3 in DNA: TGTGCCAGCAGAGCCTCTAGCACAGATACGCAGTATTTT.

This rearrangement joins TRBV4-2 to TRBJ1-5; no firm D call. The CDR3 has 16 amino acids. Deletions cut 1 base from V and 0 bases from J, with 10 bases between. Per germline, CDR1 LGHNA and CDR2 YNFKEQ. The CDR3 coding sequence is TGTGCCAGCAGCCAAGGGGGTTTTGGTAGCAATCAGCCCCAGCATTTT. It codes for CASSQGGFGSNQPQHF.

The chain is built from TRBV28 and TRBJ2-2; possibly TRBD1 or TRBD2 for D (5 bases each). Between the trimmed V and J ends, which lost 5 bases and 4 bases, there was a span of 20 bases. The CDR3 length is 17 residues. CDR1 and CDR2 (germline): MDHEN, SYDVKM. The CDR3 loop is CASSAQRGRDITGELFF. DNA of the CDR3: TGTGCCAGCAGTGCGCAAAGGGGACGGGATATCACCGGGGAGCTGTTTTTT.

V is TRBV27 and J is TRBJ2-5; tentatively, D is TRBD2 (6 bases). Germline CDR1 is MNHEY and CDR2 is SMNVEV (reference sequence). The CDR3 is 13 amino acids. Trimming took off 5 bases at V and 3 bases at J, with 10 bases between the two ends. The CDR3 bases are TGTGCCAGCAGTAGGCTAGCGAAAGAGACCCAGTACTTC. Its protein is CASSRLAKETQYF.

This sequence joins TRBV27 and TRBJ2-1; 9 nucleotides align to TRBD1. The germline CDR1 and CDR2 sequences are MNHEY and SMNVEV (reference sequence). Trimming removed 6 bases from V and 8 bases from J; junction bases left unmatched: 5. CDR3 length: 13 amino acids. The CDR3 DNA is TGTGCCAGCAGCAGGACAGGGGAGGATGAGCAGTTCTTC. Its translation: CASSRTGEDEQFF.

Here the CDR3 reads CASSGGPSSTDTQYF. CDR3 DNA: TGTGCCAGTAGCGGGGGGCCCTCTAGCACAGATACGCAGTATTTT. The rearrangement links TRBV3-1 (or the pseudogene TRBV3-2) to TRBJ2-3; 10 nucleotides align to TRBD2. CDR3 length equals 15 residues. The junction had 6 bases not matched to a gene; V was cut back by 9 bases and J by 0 bases. Germline V gives CDR1 LGHDT, CDR2 YNNKEL (reference sequence).